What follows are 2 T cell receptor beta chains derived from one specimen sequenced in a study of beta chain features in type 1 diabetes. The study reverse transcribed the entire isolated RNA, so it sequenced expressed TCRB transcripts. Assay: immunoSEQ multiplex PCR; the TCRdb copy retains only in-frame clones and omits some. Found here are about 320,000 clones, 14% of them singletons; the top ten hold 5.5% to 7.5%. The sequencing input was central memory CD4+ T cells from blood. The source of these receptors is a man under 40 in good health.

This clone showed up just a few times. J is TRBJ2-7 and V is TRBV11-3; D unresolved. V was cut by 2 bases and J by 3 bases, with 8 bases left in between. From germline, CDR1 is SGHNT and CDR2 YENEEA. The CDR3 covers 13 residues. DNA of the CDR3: TGTGCCAGCAGCTTATCCCCTAGCTACGAGCAGTACTTC. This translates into CASSLSPSYEQYF.

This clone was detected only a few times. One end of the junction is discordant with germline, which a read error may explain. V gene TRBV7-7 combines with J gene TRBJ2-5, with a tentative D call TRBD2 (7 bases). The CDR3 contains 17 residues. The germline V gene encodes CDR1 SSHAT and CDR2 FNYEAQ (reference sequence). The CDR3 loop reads CASSHLGGLAPQETQYF. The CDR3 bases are TGTGCTAGCAGCCACCTCGGGGGGCTAGCGCCACAAGAGACCCAGTACTTC.